Sequencing of this T cell receptor beta chain was carried out in a study of cytomegalovirus exposure and HLA in healthy donors. General study findings and limits: According to a later analysis, donors in an Asian-associated ancestry cluster reportedly had fewer N-insertions than the approximately 720-donor mean. Later work showed greater clonal expansion in HLA-associated TCR beta chains than in equally common others. Confirmation was obtained in vitro that three CMV-associated chains are specific for CMV antigens. Later analysis showed most CMV-associated TCR beta chains appearing HLA-restricted.

This clone has a handful of counts. The antigen remains unidentified. With 60 Vbeta and 13 Jbeta primers, the PCR was carried out. Sequencing used immunoSEQ multiplex PCR; TCRdb keeps in-frame clones, though not all of them. The table lists 85,000 to 130,000 clones, 75% of them singletons. After removal of 4 bases from V and 4 bases from J, the junction contained 5 bases not matched to a gene. Germline-derived CDR1 and CDR2 are SGHNT and YYREEE (reference sequence). The CDR3 extends over 14 amino acids. The rearrangement uses TRBV5-4 and TRBJ2-1, with 7 bases aligning to TRBD1. The clonotype was recovered from a male donor in good health and CMV-seropositive. Source material: PBMCs. The CDR3 region has the DNA TGTGCCAGCAGCCCGGACAGGTTATACAATGAGCAGTTCTTC. Translating gives CASSPDRLYNEQFF.